This T cell receptor beta chain was recovered during a study of B cell selection in AIRE deficiency. Regarding the study as a whole: Shared Treg sequences were biased toward short CDR3s with few non-templated nucleotide insertions. With only TCRbeta sequenced, about 40% of shared healthy Treg sequences overlapped Tconv. Only 9.3% of 3,500 to 4,500 shared Treg sequences were patient-specific; 31.6% healthy-specific. Around 30% of healthy-shared Treg sequences were found among patient Tconv cells.

The sorted conventional CD4 T cells were gated as CD4+CD127+. Clones were read by immunoSEQ multiplex PCR, and TCRdb kept only the in-frame ones, dropping some. The data hold under 30,000 clones, with around 97% observed a single time. The CDR3 contains 14 residues. V lost 2 bases to trimming and J lost 7 bases; unmatched junction nucleotides: 5. From germline, CDR1 is MNHEY and CDR2 SVGAGI. As concerns this clone: Its specificity is unknown.

This chain connects TRBV6-5 to TRBJ1-5; 7 bases fit TRBD1. The clonotype comes from a human donor with AIRE deficiency. The sequencing input was conventional CD4+ T cells sorted from PBMCs. The CDR3 DNA is TGTGCCAGCAGTTACGGGACAGACGGCCAGCCCCAGCATTTT. Protein sequence: CASSYGTDGQPQHF.